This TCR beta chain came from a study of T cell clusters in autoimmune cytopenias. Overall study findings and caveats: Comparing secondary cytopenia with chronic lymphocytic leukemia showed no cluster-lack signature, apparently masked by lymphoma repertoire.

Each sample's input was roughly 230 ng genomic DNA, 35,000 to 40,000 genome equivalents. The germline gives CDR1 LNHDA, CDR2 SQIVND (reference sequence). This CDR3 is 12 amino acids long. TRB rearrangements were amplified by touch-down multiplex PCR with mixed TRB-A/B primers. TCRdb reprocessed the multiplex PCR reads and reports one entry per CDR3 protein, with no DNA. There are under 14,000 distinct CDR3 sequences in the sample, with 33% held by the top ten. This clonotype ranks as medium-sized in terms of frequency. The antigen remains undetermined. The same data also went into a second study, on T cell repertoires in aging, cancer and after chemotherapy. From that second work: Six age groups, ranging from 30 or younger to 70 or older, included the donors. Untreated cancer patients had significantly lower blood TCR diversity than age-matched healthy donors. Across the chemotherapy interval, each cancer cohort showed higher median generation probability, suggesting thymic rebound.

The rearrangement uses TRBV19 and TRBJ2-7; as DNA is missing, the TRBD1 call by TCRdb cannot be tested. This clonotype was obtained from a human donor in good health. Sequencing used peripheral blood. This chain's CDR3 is CASSDRAYEQYF.